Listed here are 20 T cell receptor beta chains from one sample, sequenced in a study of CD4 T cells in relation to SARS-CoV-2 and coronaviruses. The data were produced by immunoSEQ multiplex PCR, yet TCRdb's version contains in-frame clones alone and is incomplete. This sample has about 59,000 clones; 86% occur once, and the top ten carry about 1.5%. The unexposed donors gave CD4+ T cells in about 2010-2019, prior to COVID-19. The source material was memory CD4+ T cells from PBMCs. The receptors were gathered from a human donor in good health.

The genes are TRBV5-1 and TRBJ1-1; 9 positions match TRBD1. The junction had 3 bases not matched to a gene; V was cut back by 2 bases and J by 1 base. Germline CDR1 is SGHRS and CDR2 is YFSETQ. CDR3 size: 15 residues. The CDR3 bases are TGCGCCAGCAGCTTCGCGGGACAGGGGAACACTGAAGCTTTCTTT. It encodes CASSFAGQGNTEAFF. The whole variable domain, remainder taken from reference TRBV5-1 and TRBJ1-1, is KAGVTQTPRYLIKTRGQQVTLSCSPISGHRSVSWYQQTPGQGLQFLFEYFSETQRNKGNFPGRFSGRQFSNSRSEMNVSTLELGDSALYLCASSFAGQGNTEAFFGQGTRLTVV.

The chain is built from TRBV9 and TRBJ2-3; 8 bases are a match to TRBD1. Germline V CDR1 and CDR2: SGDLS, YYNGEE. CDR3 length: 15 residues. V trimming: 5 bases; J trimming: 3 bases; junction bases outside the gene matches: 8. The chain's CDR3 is CASRSGGASTDTQYF. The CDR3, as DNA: TGTGCCAGCAGATCAGGGGGCGCGAGTACAGATACGCAGTATTTT.

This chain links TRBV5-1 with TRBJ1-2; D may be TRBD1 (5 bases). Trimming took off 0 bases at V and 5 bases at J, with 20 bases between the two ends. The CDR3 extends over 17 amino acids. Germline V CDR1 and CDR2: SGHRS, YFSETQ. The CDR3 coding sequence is TGCGCCAGCAGCTTGGCCGCTGGGGCAGAGCAGGGTTATGGCTACACCTTC. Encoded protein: CASSLAAGAEQGYGYTF.

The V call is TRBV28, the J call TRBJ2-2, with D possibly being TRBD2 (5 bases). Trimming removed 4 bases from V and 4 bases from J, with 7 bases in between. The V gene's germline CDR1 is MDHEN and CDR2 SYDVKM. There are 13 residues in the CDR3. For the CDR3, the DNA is TGTGCCAGCAGTTCGGGGATCACCGGGGAGCTGTTTTTT. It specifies CASSSGITGELFF.

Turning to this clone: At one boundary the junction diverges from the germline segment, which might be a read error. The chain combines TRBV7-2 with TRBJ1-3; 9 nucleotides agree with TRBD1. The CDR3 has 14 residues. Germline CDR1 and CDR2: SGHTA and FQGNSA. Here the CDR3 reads CASSSGQGTSPLDF. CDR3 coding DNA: TGTGCCAGCAGCTCCGGACAGGGGACTTCGCCTTTGGATTTT.

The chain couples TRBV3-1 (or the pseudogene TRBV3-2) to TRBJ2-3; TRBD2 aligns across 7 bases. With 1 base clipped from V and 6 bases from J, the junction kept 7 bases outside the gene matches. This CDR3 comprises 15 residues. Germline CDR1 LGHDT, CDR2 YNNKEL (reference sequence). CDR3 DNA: TGTGCCAGCAGCCAAGTTCGCGGGAGTAGTGATACGCAGTATTTT. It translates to CASSQVRGSSDTQYF.

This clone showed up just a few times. The CDR3 loop is CASSPQGTGRLKTQYF. DNA of the CDR3: TGTGCCAGCAGCCCCCAAGGGACAGGACGGTTGAAGACCCAGTACTTC. This rearrangement joins TRBV7-2 to TRBJ2-5; 8 bases map to TRBD1. This CDR3 has 16 amino acids. The V and J ends lost 5 bases and 6 bases, in that order; junction bases with no gene match: 14. CDR1 SGHTA and CDR2 FQGNSA come from the germline V gene.

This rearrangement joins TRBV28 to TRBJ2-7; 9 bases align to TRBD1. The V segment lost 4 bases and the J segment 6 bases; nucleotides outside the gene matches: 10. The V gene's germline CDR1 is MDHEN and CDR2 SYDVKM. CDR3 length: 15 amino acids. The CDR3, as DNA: TGTGCCAGCAGTTCCCCCTGGGACAGGGTCTTCGAGCAGTACTTC. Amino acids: CASSSPWDRVFEQYF.

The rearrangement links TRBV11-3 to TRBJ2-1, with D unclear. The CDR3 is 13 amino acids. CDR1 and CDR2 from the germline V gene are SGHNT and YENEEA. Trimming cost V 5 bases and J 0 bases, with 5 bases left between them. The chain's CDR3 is CASSGSSYNEQFF. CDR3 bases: TGTGCCAGCAGCGGCAGCTCCTACAATGAGCAGTTCTTC.

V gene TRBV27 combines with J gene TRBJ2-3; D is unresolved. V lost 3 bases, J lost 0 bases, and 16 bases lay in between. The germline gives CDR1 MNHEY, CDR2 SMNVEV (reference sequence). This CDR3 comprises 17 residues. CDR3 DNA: TGTGCCAGCAGTTTTATGTTCGACGGATCGAGCACAGATACGCAGTATTTT. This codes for CASSFMFDGSSTDTQYF.

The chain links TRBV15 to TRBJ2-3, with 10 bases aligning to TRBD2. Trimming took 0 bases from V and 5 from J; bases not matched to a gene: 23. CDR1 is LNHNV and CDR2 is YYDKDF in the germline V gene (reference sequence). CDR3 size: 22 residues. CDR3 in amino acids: CATSRDKVDHGGVAGGLDTQYF. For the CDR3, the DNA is TGTGCCACCAGCAGAGATAAGGTCGATCATGGCGGGGTAGCGGGAGGACTAGATACGCAGTATTTT.

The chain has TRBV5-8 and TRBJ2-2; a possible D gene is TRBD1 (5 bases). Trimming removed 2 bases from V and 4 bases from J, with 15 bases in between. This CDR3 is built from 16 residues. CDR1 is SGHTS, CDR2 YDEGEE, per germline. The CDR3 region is CASSFVARVGTGELFF. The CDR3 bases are TGTGCCAGCAGCTTCGTCGCCAGGGTTGGCACCGGGGAGCTGTTTTTT.

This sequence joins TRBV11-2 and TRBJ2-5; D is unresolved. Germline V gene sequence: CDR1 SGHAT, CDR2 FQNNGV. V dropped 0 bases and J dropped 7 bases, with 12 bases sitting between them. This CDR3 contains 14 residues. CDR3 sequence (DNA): TGTGCCAGCAGCTTAGAATCACCCGTTGCGACCCAGTACTTC. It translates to CASSLESPVATQYF.

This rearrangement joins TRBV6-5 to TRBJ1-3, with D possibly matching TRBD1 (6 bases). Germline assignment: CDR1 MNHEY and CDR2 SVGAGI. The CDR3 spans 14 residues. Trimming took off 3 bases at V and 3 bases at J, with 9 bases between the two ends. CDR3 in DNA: TGTGCCAGCAGTTATACAGGGAATGGAAACACCATATATTTT. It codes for CASSYTGNGNTIYF.

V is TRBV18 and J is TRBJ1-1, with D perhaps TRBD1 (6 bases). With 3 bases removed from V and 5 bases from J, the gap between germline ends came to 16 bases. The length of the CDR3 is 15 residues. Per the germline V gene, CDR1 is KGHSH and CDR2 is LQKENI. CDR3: CASSPTTGRSTEAFF. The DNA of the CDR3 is TGTGCCAGCTCACCGACAACAGGGCGGTCGACTGAAGCTTTCTTT.

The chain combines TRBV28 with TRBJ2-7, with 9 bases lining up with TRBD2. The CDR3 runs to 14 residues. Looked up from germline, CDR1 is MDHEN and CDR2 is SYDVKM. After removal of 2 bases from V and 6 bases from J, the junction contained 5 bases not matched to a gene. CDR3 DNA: TGTGCCAGCAGTTTACCGGGACTAGCTTTCGAGCAGTACTTC. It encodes CASSLPGLAFEQYF.

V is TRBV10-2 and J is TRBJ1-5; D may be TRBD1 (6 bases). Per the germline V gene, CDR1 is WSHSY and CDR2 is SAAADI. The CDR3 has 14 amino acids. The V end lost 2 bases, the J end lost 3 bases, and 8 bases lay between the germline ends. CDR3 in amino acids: CASSETGANQPQHF. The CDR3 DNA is TGCGCCAGCAGTGAGACGGGGGCCAATCAGCCCCAGCATTTT.

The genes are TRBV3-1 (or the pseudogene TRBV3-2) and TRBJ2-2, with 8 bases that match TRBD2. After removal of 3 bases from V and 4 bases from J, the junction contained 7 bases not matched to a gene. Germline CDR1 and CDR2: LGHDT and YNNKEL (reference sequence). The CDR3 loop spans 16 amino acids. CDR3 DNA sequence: TGTGCCAGCAGCCAGGGAACGGGAGGGGTCACCGGGGAGCTGTTTTTT. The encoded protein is CASSQGTGGVTGELFF.

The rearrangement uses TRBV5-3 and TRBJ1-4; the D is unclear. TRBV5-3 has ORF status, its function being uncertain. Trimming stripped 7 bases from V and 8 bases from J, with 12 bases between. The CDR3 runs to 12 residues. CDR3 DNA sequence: TGTGCCAGACGTACCCGGAGCGAAAAACTGTTTTTT. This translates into CARRTRSEKLFF.

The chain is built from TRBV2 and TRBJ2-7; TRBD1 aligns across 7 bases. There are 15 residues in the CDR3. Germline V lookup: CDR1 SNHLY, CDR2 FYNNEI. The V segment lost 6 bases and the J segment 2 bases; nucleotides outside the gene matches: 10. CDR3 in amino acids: CASRRQGVGAYEQYF. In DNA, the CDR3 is TGTGCCAGCAGACGACAGGGCGTAGGGGCCTACGAGCAGTACTTC. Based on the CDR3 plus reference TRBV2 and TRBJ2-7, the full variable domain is EPEVTQTPSHQVTQMGQEVILRCVPISNHLYFYWYRQILGQKVEFLVSFYNNEISEKSEIFDDQFSVERPDGSNFTLKIRSTKLEDSAMYFCASRRQGVGAYEQYFGPGTRLTVT.